The 9 T cell receptor beta chains below come from one sample, sequenced in a study of technical replicates of blood from several donors. The method was immunoSEQ multiplex PCR; TCRdb's version includes in-frame clones alone and lacks a portion of them. This sample has 95,000 or so clones, with around 95% found just once. The sample taken for sequencing was T cells isolated from PBMCs. These receptors were collected from a human donor in good health.

The chain joins TRBV7-2 to TRBJ1-2; D gene uncertain. V was clipped by 5 bases and J by 3 bases, with 10 bases between them. This CDR3 comprises 13 residues. CDR1 is SGHTA, CDR2 FQGNSA, per germline. CDR3 bases: TGTGCCAGCAGCCTGGCCGGGGACTATGGCTACACCTTC. Its translation is CASSLAGDYGYTF.

The table lists this clone with many counts. The chain joins TRBV6-6 to TRBJ1-5, with a weak D call TRBD1 (6 bases). V lost 4 bases, J lost 3 bases, and 16 bases lay in between. This CDR3 region has 16 residues. Germline V CDR1 and CDR2: MNHNY, SVGAGI (reference sequence). CDR3 residues: CASSSLAGATNQPQHF. The CDR3 coding sequence is TGTGCCAGCAGTTCCCTGGCAGGGGCGACCAATCAGCCCCAGCATTTT.

This rearrangement joins TRBV4-2 to TRBJ1-3, with D uncertain. This CDR3 has 14 residues. The V end lost 7 bases, the J end lost 0 bases, and 10 bases lay between the germline ends. Germline CDR1 reads LGHNA; CDR2 reads YNFKEQ. The CDR3 region is CASKTGISGNTIYF. The DNA of the CDR3 is TGTGCCAGCAAGACGGGGATCTCTGGAAACACCATATATTTT.

This clone was recorded once. The chain couples TRBV27 to TRBJ2-2; D is unclear. The CDR3 length is 13 residues. Trimming removed 2 bases at V and 7 bases at J, with 8 bases between. Per the germline V gene, CDR1 is MNHEY and CDR2 is SMNVEV (reference sequence). CDR3 DNA: TGTGCCAGCAGTTTAACCCTAGGCGGGGAGCTGTTTTTT. It codes for CASSLTLGGELFF.

The chain carries TRBV29-1 and TRBJ2-1; no clear D. The CDR3 length is 13 residues. CDR1 SQVTM and CDR2 ANQGSEA come from the germline V gene. The germline V and J ends were trimmed by 4 bases and 5 bases, with 12 bases remaining between them. In DNA form, the CDR3 reads TGCAGCGTTGTTCTACGGTACCACAATGAGCAGTTCTTC. Translated: CSVVLRYHNEQFF.

This sequence joins TRBV2 and TRBJ2-7; a weak D match, TRBD2 (6 bases). Germline loops: CDR1 SNHLY, CDR2 FYNNEI. The length of the CDR3 is 15 residues. V lost 6 bases to trimming and J lost 7 bases, with 22 bases between them. The CDR3 DNA follows: TGTGCCAGCAGCGCGGTGGGACTTTTACGTTTAGAGCAGTACTTC. Its translation is CASSAVGLLRLEQYF.

The chain carries TRBV6-5 and TRBJ1-1; maybe TRBD1 (6 bases). The germline V and J ends were trimmed by 6 bases and 0 bases, with 8 bases remaining between them. Germline V gives CDR1 MNHEY, CDR2 SVGAGI. CDR3 length equals 13 residues. The CDR3 DNA is TGTGCCAGCAGCCGACAGGTGAACACTGAAGCTTTCTTT. Translated: CASSRQVNTEAFF.

The CDR3 coding sequence is TGTGCCAGCAGCGTAGCCGACAGTAATGAGCAGTTCTTC. Translating gives CASSVADSNEQFF. The chain is built from TRBV9 and TRBJ2-1, with D tentatively TRBD1 (5 bases). Germline CDR1 is SGDLS and CDR2 is YYNGEE. The CDR3 extends over 13 amino acids. V was cut by 0 bases and J by 7 bases, with 8 bases left in between.

This clone was detected once. The CDR3 nucleotides are TGTGCCAGCAGTGGGTGGGACAGGGGAGCTGGCTACACCTTC. It is translated as CASSGWDRGAGYTF. The chain couples TRBV6-1 to TRBJ1-2; 10 positions agree with TRBD1. The CDR3 is made up of 14 amino acids. J gave up 7 bases and V 4 bases, and 6 bases lay outside the gene matches. Germline V gene data show CDR1 as MNHNS and CDR2 as SASEGT.